Listed below are T cell receptor beta chains from one sample, sequenced in a study of PD-L1 blockade in urothelial cancer. Data came from immunoSEQ multiplex PCR; TCRdb stores just in-frame clones and leaves some out. The profile shows around 82,000 clones, about 83% of them singletons. Sequencing was performed on PBMCs, taken around atezolizumab (anti-PD-L1) treatment. The origin of the receptors is a man aged 60 to 75 with urothelial cancer. The CDR3 runs from the conserved cysteine through the conserved F or W. Each record gives: D gene, clone size, V gene, J gene, CDR3 protein, CDR3 DNA. The D gene is left open where the match is weak. The size of a clone is reported for some rows only, either as once, few or many, or as a class for expanded clones.

NA	NA	TRBV30	TRBJ1-2	CAWSVPNRKIGYTF	TGTGCCTGGAGTGTACCTAATAGAAAGATAGGCTACACCTTC
TRBD1	NA	TRBV7-9	TRBJ1-4	CASSLGFRTGVEKLFF	TGTGCCAGCAGCTTAGGCTTTAGGACAGGGGTTGAAAAACTGTTTTTT
NA	NA	TRBV7-9	TRBJ1-1	CASSSQQGNTEAFF	TGTGCCAGCAGCTCGCAACAGGGGAACACTGAAGCTTTCTTT
NA	NA	TRBV5-1	TRBJ1-1	CASSLVGRMNTEAFF	TGCGCCAGCAGCCTAGTCGGGAGAATGAACACTGAAGCTTTCTTT
TRBD2	NA	TRBV18	TRBJ2-1	CASSPGRLAGLEREQFF	TGTGCCAGCTCACCGGGTAGACTAGCGGGACTGGAACGGGAGCAGTTCTTC
TRBD2	NA	TRBV7-9	TRBJ2-1	CASTPFGLAVYNEQFF	TGTGCCAGCACCCCGTTCGGACTAGCGGTCTACAATGAGCAGTTCTTC
NA	few	TRBV5-1	TRBJ2-7	CASARVAYEQYF	TGCGCCAGCGCCAGGGTCGCCTACGAGCAGTACTTC
NA	few	TRBV6-4	TRBJ2-2	CASSTSDITGELFF	NA
NA	NA	TRBV7-2	TRBJ1-2	CASSPYSEGYTF	TGTGCCAGCAGCCCGTACAGTGAGGGCTACACCTTC
TRBD1	NA	TRBV27	TRBJ2-3	CASPELTGGSTDTQYF	TGTGCCAGTCCGGAATTGACAGGGGGCAGCACAGATACGCAGTATTTT
TRBD1	NA	TRBV4-3	TRBJ1-5	CASSLGQGNQPQHF	TGCGCCAGCAGCCTCGGACAGGGCAATCAGCCCCAGCATTTT
NA	NA	TRBV7-9	TRBJ1-3	CASSPRGRTSGNTIYF	TGTGCCAGCAGCCCCCGGGGGAGGACTTCTGGAAACACCATATATTTT
NA	NA	TRBV4-3	TRBJ2-7	CASSQDPGNPYEQYF	TGCGCCAGCAGCCAAGATCCCGGGAATCCCTACGAGCAGTACTTC
NA	few	TRBV11-2	TRBJ2-5	CASSLDPTRRGETQYF	TGTGCCAGCAGCTTAGACCCCACCAGGCGGGGAGAGACCCAGTACTTC
NA	NA	TRBV5-1	TRBJ1-1	CASSSRAGSLNTEAFF	TGCGCCAGCAGCTCACGCGCGGGTTCGTTGAACACTGAAGCTTTCTTT
TRBD2	NA	TRBV19	TRBJ2-5	CASSLAGGREETQYF	TGTGCCAGTAGTCTAGCGGGGGGTCGGGAAGAGACCCAGTACTTC
NA	NA	TRBV7-2	TRBJ2-4	CASSLGAAGKNIQYF	TGTGCCAGCAGCTTAGGAGCAGCAGGCAAAAACATTCAGTACTTC
NA	NA	TRBV10-3	TRBJ1-3	CAISESYTGISGNTIYF	TGTGCCATCAGTGAGTCCTACACAGGGATCTCTGGAAACACCATATATTTT
TRBD1	medium-sized	TRBV19	TRBJ2-7	CASSIGTGGYEQYF	TGTGCCAGTAGCATCGGGACAGGGGGCTACGAGCAGTACTTC
TRBD2	NA	TRBV2	TRBJ2-7	CASHSGSTYEQYF	TGTGCCAGCCATAGCGGGAGCACCTACGAGCAGTACTTC
NA	NA	TRBV18	TRBJ2-7	CASSPPGLSSYEQYF	TGTGCCAGCTCACCACCGGGCCTGAGCTCCTACGAGCAGTACTTC
TRBD1	NA	TRBV2	TRBJ2-7	CASSSPGQGAGEQYF	TGTGCCAGCAGTTCCCCGGGACAGGGGGCTGGCGAGCAGTACTTC
TRBD2	NA	TRBV5-4	TRBJ2-5	CASSLEASGVETQYF	TGTGCCAGCAGCTTGGAGGCTAGCGGGGTAGAGACCCAGTACTTC